This T cell receptor (beta chain) was captured by sequencing in a study of blood T cell repertoires in COVID-19. Background on the study: The samples span acute and convalescent COVID-19 from the United States, Italy and Spain.

Assay used: immunoSEQ multiplex PCR; TCRdb lists only in-frame clones, some missing. This sample yields roughly 170,000 clones, of which 82% are seen a single time; 15% to 20% belongs to the top ten. All enrollees were about 18 to 89 years old and from 25 or so US areas. Per the germline V gene, CDR1 is SNHLY and CDR2 is FYNNEI. Between the trimmed V and J ends, which lost 6 bases and 7 bases, there was a span of 13 bases. This CDR3 comprises 13 residues. This TCR came from a man between 60 and 70 years old who had recovered from COVID-19. The chain joins TRBV2 to TRBJ1-5; a weak D match, TRBD1 (5 bases). Sequencing used PBMCs or T cells enriched from blood (not recorded which). CDR3 nucleotide sequence: TGTGCCAGCAGCCCAGGGTTTAACCAGCCCCAGCATTTT. It is translated as CASSPGFNQPQHF.